These 4 T cell receptor beta chains were sequenced from one sample in a study of cytomegalovirus exposure and HLA in healthy donors. PCR amplification relied on 60 Vbeta primers (plus 13 Jbeta primers). Clones were read by immunoSEQ multiplex PCR, and TCRdb kept only the in-frame ones, dropping some. The sample holds 140,000 or so clones, approximately 65% seen once. Sequenced: PBMCs. Receptor source: an older woman in good health and CMV-seronegative.

The chain is built from TRBV7-8 and TRBJ2-5; weak D call: TRBD2 (5 bases). Trimming took 5 bases from V and 5 from J, leaving 24 bases between them. The CDR3 sequence is 17 residues long. CDR1 is SGHVS, CDR2 FQNEAQ, per germline. The CDR3 coding sequence is TGTGCCAGCAGCCGCACGAGGGCAGTCTTATGGTTCGAGACCCAGTACTTC. Protein product: CASSRTRAVLWFETQYF.

V usage is TRBV7-8 and J usage is TRBJ2-1, with 10 bases matching TRBD2. Germline V gene sequence: CDR1 SGHVS, CDR2 FQNEAQ. V gave up 7 bases and J gave up 9 bases; unmatched junction bases: 12. This CDR3 comprises 15 residues. The chain's CDR3 is CASTPLLAGVPEQFF. The DNA of the CDR3 is TGTGCCAGCACTCCTCTGCTAGCGGGAGTTCCTGAGCAGTTCTTC.

The rearrangement links TRBV6-6 to TRBJ2-5; 7 bases map to TRBD2. CDR3 length: 13 amino acids. CDR1 MNHNY and CDR2 SVGAGI come from the germline V gene (reference sequence). With V trimmed by 5 bases and J by 4 bases, 4 bases remained unmatched. CDR3 in amino acids: CASSGLVRETQYF. CDR3 sequence (DNA): TGTGCCAGCAGTGGACTAGTGAGAGAGACCCAGTACTTC.

This clone has a single count. The chain employs TRBV7-2 and TRBJ1-2, with 7 bases that match TRBD1. The CDR3 is made up of 16 amino acids. CDR1 is SGHTA and CDR2 is FQGNSA in the germline V gene. V lost 1 base to trimming and J lost 6 bases; unmatched junction nucleotides: 11. CDR3 amino acids: CASSLDRGVALDGYTF. The CDR3 bases are TGTGCCAGCAGCTTAGACAGGGGAGTAGCACTCGATGGCTACACCTTC.